Described below is a single T cell receptor beta chain sequence and its context. In this sample, this clone turned up once. Its antigen is unknown. Base qualities are not provided; no much larger clone lies one nucleotide away. The data derive from a study of shared clonotypes between healthy human individuals (dated by TCRdb to about 2020). At the level of the whole study: The cohort comprised a couple of women and three men aged 18 to 49 years. Different laboratories and diverse techniques were used to prepare libraries and sequence TCR repertoires, to increase sequencing depth and limit assay-specific biases. Between about 0.8 and 9 billion PBMCs per donor were obtained by leukapheresis. For each donor, CD4 naive and CD4 memory were each run on three plates, CD8 naive on two plates, and CD8 memory on one plate. To estimate repertoire size and how much clonotypes are shared between individuals, the study performed deep sequencing of blood TCR repertoires from five healthy adults.

TCR CDR3 regions were amplified from genomic DNA by multiplex PCR using the deep immunoSEQ assay. Extracted genomic DNA from each cell subset was spread evenly across all wells of several immunoSEQ 96-well plates, with each plate serving as a replicate. For sorted subsets, roughly 200 ng of genomic DNA, equivalent to some 30,000 T cell genomes, went into each replicate PCR. The purified libraries were quantified using a Qubit 3.0 fluorometer, sized with a Bioanalyzer 2100, and then quantified again using the KAPA Library Quantification kit. Every immunoSEQ 96-well plate was sequenced on a dedicated single-read 150-cycle Illumina NextSeq 550 flow cell. The original pipeline was this. Because the immunoSEQ output held only junctional sequences and lacked quality scores, the filtering could not match the filtering applied to full-length reads. Sequences were annotated with PyIR, a Python wrapper for IgBLAST v1.9, and V/J genes and CDR3 were assigned using IMGT germline references. Reads were removed for weak V/J assignments (E-value above 1e-6), missing CDR3, stop codons, out-of-frame junctions, or ambiguous translated residues. V3J clonotypes were defined by identical inferred V gene, J gene, and CDR3 amino acid sequence. The percentage overlap between two repertoires was calculated by dividing the number of shared unique clonotypes by the size of the smaller repertoire. Richness of each repertoire was evaluated using RTK rarefaction, the Chao1 estimator, and Recon v2.1 estimates of unobserved clonotypes. For all TCRbeta clonotypes obtained by the gDNA method from a few donors, generation probabilities were computed with OLGA. TCRdb stores this immuneACCESS table with in-frame sequences only. Part of the clones is absent; in the studies checked, under half of the shortfall reflects unresolved V genes, and no reason is known for the rest. V, J and clone size derive from that table, while D and trimming were established from the DNA sequence. Recorded for this sample are hundreds of thousands of clones; roughly 98% of them occurred a single time. The ten largest clones add up to 0.25% to 0.35% of the sample.

CDR1 SGHRS and CDR2 YFSETQ are derived from the germline V gene. The germline ends are 14 bases apart after V is trimmed by 4 bases and J by 4 bases. The CDR3 spans 14 residues, from the cysteine through the phenylalanine. Only CDR3 DNA is held: 42 bases, read in frame from base 1. For the CD8 naive samples, CD45RO-negative cells were positively selected for CCR7, yielding a CD45RA+CCR7+ population from which TemRA cells were excluded. Healthy HIV-negative adults with no recently reported acute infections or vaccinations were included as donors. Every donor was a Caucasian adult residing in Nashville, Tennessee, USA. Blood was collected by leukapheresis, and PBMCs were isolated by Ficoll-Histopaque density gradient centrifugation and then cryopreserved in liquid nitrogen vapor phase. Analytical flow cytometry was used to check the purity and quantity of every magnetically sorted T cell population. Genomic DNA was isolated from each sorted fraction and quantified by UV absorbance on a Nanodrop 2000c.

What the research found in general, with its limitations: Clonotypes shared by all four sorted-subset donors showed higher generation probabilities than non-shared clonotypes. Incomplete sequencing was indicated by rarefaction of sorted-subset datasets, despite the large sequencing depth. Across a handful of donors, approximately 5% of naive CD4, around 3.3% of naive CD8, 2% to 2.5% of memory CD4, and roughly 0.4% of memory CD8 clonotypes were shared. Sampling was limited to blood, and TCR repertoires in tissue likely differ from TCR repertoires in blood. Because the study included a small number of donors, the genetic and exposure-history diversity represented was limited. Pairwise subsampling led to the expectation that sequencing depth would affect the degree of clonotype sharing among donors. Naive subsets generally had larger estimated clonotype richness than memory subsets did.

This chain is built from TRBV5-1 and TRBJ1-1; the D gene is unclear. Sequencing was carried out using naive CD8+ T cells sorted from blood. Taken with the paper, the label for cell subset or site translates to: CD45RA+CCR7+. This TCR was recovered from a man aged 30 to 39 in good health. CDR3 reads: CASSLRAIGTEAFF. The bases are TGCGCCAGCAGCCTGAGGGCTATCGGCACTGAAGCTTTCTTT.